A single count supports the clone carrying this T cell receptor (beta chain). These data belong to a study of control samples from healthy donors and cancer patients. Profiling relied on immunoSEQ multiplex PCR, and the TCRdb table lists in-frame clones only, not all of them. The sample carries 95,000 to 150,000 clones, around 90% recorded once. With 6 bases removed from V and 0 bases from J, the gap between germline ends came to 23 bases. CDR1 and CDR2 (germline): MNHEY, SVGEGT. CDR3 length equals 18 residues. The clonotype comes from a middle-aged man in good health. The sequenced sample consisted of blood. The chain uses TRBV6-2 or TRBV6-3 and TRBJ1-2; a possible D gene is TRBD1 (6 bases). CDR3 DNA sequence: TGTGCCAGCAGCTTCACCGGGACACGTCCCTTTTCTAACTATGGCTACACCTTC. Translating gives CASSFTGTRPFSNYGYTF.